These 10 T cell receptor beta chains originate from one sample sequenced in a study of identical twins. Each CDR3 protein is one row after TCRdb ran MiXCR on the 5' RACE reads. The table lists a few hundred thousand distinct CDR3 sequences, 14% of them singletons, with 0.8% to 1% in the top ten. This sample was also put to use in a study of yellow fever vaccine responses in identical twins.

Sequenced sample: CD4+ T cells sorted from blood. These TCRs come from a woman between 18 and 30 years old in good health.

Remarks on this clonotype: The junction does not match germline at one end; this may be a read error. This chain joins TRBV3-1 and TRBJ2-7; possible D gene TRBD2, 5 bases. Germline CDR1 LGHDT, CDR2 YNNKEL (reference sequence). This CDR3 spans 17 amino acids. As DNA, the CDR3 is TGTGCCACCAGCCAAGAAGAGGGCAGCGAAAGTTCCTACGAGCAGTACTTC. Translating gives CATSQEEGSESSYEQYF.

This CDR3 reads CASSYSHPGPSYEQYF. The CDR3 region has the DNA TGTGCCAGCAGTTACTCCCACCCAGGGCCCTCCTACGAGCAGTACTTC. This chain uses TRBV6-2 or TRBV6-3 with TRBJ2-7, with D perhaps TRBD1 (5 bases). The V gene lost 0 bases and the J gene lost 0 bases, with 12 bases spanning the gap. Germline CDR1 and CDR2: MNHEY and SVGEGT. CDR3 length: 16 amino acids.

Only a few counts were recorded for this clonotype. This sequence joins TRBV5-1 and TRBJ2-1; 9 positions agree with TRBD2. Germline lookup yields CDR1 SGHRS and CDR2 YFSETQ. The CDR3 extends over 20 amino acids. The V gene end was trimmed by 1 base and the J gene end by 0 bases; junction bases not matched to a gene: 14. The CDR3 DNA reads TGCGCCAGCAGCTTGCGAGGCGGGAGGGCACTAGGAGGCTCCTACAATGAGCAGTTCTTC. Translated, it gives CASSLRGGRALGGSYNEQFF. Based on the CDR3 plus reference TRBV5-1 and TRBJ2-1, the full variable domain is KAGVTQTPRYLIKTRGQQVTLSCSPISGHRSVSWYQQTPGQGLQFLFEYFSETQRNKGNFPGRFSGRQFSNSRSEMNVSTLELGDSALYLCASSLRGGRALGGSYNEQFFGPGTRLTVL.

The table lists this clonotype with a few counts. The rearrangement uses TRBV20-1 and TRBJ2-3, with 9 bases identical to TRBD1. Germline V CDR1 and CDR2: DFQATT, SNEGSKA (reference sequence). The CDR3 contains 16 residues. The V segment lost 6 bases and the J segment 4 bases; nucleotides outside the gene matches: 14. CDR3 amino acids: CSAIDRGKQVADTQYF. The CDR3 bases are TGCAGTGCAATCGACAGGGGGAAGCAGGTCGCAGATACGCAGTATTTT.

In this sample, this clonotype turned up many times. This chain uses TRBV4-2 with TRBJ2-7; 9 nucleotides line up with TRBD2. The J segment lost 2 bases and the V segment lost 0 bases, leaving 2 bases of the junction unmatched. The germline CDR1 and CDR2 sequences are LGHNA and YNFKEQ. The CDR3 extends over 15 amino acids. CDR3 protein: CASSQDAGGAYEQYF. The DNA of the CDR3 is TGTGCCAGCAGCCAAGATGCGGGGGGGGCCTACGAGCAGTACTTC.

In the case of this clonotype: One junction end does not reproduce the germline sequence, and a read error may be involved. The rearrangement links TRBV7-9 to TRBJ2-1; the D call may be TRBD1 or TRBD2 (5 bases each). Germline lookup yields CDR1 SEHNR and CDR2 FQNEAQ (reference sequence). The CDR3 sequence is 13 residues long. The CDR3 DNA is TGTGCCGGCAGCTTGGCGTTTGGGGGTGAGCAGTTCTTC. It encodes CAGSLAFGGEQFF.

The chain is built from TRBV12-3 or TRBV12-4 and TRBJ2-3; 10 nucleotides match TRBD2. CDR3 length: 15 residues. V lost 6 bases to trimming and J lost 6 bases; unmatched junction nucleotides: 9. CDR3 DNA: TGTGCCAGCAGGCGCACTAGCGGGGCTGGGGATACGCAGTATTTT. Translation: CASRRTSGAGDTQYF.

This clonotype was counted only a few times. The CDR3 spells CASSFPYTDTQYF. The CDR3 region has the DNA TGTGCCAGCAGTTTTCCATACACAGATACGCAGTATTTT. V gene TRBV6-2 or TRBV6-3 combines with J gene TRBJ2-3; D uncertain. This CDR3 has 13 residues. Germline CDR1 is MNHEY and CDR2 is SVGEGT. V was pared by 4 bases and J by 2 bases, with 7 bases between.

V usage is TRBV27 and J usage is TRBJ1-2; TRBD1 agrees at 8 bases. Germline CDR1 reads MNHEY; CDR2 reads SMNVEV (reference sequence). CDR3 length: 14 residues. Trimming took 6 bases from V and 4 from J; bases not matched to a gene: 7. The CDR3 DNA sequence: TGTGCCAGCAGCGCGGACAGGGCCAGCTATGGCTACACCTTC. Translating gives CASSADRASYGYTF.

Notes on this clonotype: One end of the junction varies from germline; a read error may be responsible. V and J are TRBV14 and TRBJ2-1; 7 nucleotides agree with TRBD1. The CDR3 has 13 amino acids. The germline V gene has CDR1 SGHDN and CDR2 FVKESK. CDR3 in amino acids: CASSGGQYSEQFF. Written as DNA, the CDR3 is TGTGCCAGCAGCGGGGGACAGTACAGTGAGCAGTTCTTC.